This is a list of T cell receptor beta chains from one sample in a study of Graves' ophthalmopathy and Graves' hyperthyroidism. TCRdb passed the multiplex PCR reads through MiXCR, listing each CDR3 protein once. The sample includes approximately 45,000 distinct CDR3 sequences, 50% to 65% of them seen just once. What was sequenced was peripheral blood. The receptors come from an adult man with Graves' ophthalmopathy. CDR3s include the opening cysteine and the closing phenylalanine or tryptophan.

CASRGTEQYF,TRBJ2-7,TRBV6-1
CSVSGTIHNEQYF,TRBJ2-3,TRBV20-1
CSVSGGYNEQFF,TRBJ2-1,TRBV29-1
CASSPLSWRVSSYNEQFF,TRBJ2-1,TRBV7-9
CATPVSGGRVYEQYF,TRBJ2-7,TRBV5-8
CAWSATGGARTYGYTF,TRBJ1-2,TRBV30
CASSLGQGIETQYF,TRBJ2-5,TRBV5-5
CASSSNQETQYF,TRBJ2-5,TRBV7-2
CASSEEEGDTEAFF,TRBJ1-1,TRBV6-1
CASSPDRRDNEQFF,TRBJ2-1,TRBV12-3/TRBV12-4
CASATGGSSYKEQFF,TRBJ2-1,TRBV18
CAITNSPRVAEAFF,TRBJ1-1,TRBV10-3
CSARGNTEAFF,TRBJ1-1,TRBV20-1
CASGPGTGVETQYF,TRBJ2-5,TRBV6-6
CASSEARLAGVNEQFF,TRBJ2-1,TRBV6-1
CASSFGGRNTGGETQYF,TRBJ2-5,TRBV5-4
CASPPGQGFNSPLHF,TRBJ1-6,TRBV7-3
CASSWTSGGNGNTIYF,TRBJ1-3,TRBV5-1
CASSSGNLREQFF,TRBJ2-1,TRBV11-3
CASRPTATSGHYEQYF,TRBJ2-7,TRBV6-6
CSVAPTGAGEKLFF,TRBJ1-4,TRBV29-1
CASSLVGTGLGQYF,TRBJ2-7,TRBV7-2
CASSHLGRGRGYTF,TRBJ1-2,TRBV4-1
CASSRGHGNEQFF,TRBJ2-1,TRBV19
CASRDRSNQPQYF,TRBJ2-5,TRBV2
CASSLGQRDNQPQHF,TRBJ1-5,TRBV5-1
CSVGLGGPNNEQFF,TRBJ2-1,TRBV29-1
CASSIGTNYGYTF,TRBJ1-2,TRBV14
CASSHANRDMSHYGYTF,TRBJ1-2,TRBV4-1
CASSVQGTNNSPLHF,TRBJ1-6,TRBV2
CASRYMGTNEKLFF,TRBJ1-4,TRBV10-3
CSARELGSYGNTIYF,TRBJ1-3,TRBV20-1
CASSFGGNAGNTIYF,TRBJ1-3,TRBV5-1
CASIGGAGATEAFF,TRBJ1-1,TRBV6-1
CSARDLSRENYEQYF,TRBJ2-7,TRBV20-1
CSASSGQGGSYEQYF,TRBJ2-7,TRBV20-1
CSASRTDTEAFF,TRBJ1-1,TRBV20-1
CASSRFLAGFYNEQFF,TRBJ2-1,TRBV5-1
CSANPGTEYQETQYF,TRBJ2-5,TRBV20-1
CACSVGTDTIYF,TRBJ1-3,TRBV9
CSASFSGGTDTQYF,TRBJ2-3,TRBV20-1
CASSWETGGSTDTQYF,TRBJ2-3,TRBV5-4
CAASSSGPGNTEAFF,TRBJ1-1,TRBV15
CASSRLGPADTQYF,TRBJ2-3,TRBV5-8
CASSQDMAVQETQYF,TRBJ2-5,TRBV3-1
CASSSRTHYNEQFF,TRBJ2-1,TRBV11-2
CCVMEWETQYF,TRBJ2-5,TRBV29-1
CASSPRGDLEQYF,TRBJ2-7,TRBV19
CASSYFVSGVEAFF,TRBJ1-1,TRBV6-6
CASSFPIAGVGYEQYF,TRBJ2-7,TRBV12-3/TRBV12-4
CATSAHTRQVGDSPLHF,TRBJ1-6,TRBV24-1
CASDDRDDTGELFF,TRBJ2-2,TRBV2
CASSLGTGVTEAFF,TRBJ1-1,TRBV7-3
CASSFSSGGTGTQYF,TRBJ2-3,TRBV7-2
CSVEIAGVGTDTQYF,TRBJ2-3,TRBV29-1